The 6 T cell receptor beta chains presented below share a single source sample, sequenced in a study of T cells after yellow fever vaccination. TCRdb fed the 5' RACE reads into MiXCR, producing one record per CDR3 protein. Of tens of thousands of distinct CDR3 sequences in the sample, about 7.7% are singletons; the top ten hold 41%. The material sequenced was CD8+ T cells sorted from PBMCs, taken on the day of the yellow fever booster vaccination. All receptors derive from a man aged 25-45 years who received the YFV17D yellow fever vaccine.

For this clonotype: At one end the junction does not follow the germline gene, possibly because of a read error. The chain links TRBV20-1 to TRBJ2-1; 13 bases align to TRBD2. The CDR3 is 17 amino acids. Germline V gene sequence: CDR1 DFQATT, CDR2 SNEGSKA (reference sequence). CDR3 residues: CCANGLAGEISYNEQFF. The DNA of the CDR3 is TGCTGTGCTAACGGACTAGCGGGAGAGATCTCCTACAATGAGCAGTTCTTC.

In its sample, this clonotype was seen a few times. The genes are TRBV4-3 and TRBJ2-5; D is unclear. Germline V gives CDR1 LGHNA, CDR2 YSLEER. The CDR3 totals 15 residues. Trimming took off 1 base at V and 0 bases at J, with 9 bases between the two ends. CDR3 nucleotide sequence: TGCGCCAGCAGCCAAGTTTGGCGAAACCAAGAGACCCAGTACTTC. Amino acids: CASSQVWRNQETQYF.

J is TRBJ1-5 and V is TRBV3-1; D is possibly TRBD1 (5 bases). Germline CDR1 reads LGHDT; CDR2 reads YNNKEL (reference sequence). Trimming took 1 base from V and 8 from J, leaving 15 bases between them. The CDR3 is made up of 15 amino acids. CDR3 DNA: TGTGCCAGCAGCCAAGCGTCGGAGGGGATTGAGCCCCAGCATTTT. This sequence encodes CASSQASEGIEPQHF.

The V call is TRBV10-1, the J call TRBJ2-1; TRBD2 agrees at 13 bases. The CDR3 consists of 14 residues. Losses at the gene ends were 4 bases for V and 7 bases for J; bases not matched to a gene: 1. Looked up from germline, CDR1 is WNHNN and CDR2 is SYGVQD (reference sequence). The CDR3 nucleotides read TGCGCCAGCAGTGGGACTAGCGGGAGTAATGAGCAGTTCTTC. Translating gives CASSGTSGSNEQFF.

This clonotype was detected only a few times. This chain links TRBV12-3 or TRBV12-4 with TRBJ2-1; 7 nucleotides align to TRBD1. V dropped 2 bases and J dropped 9; count of bases not matched to a gene: 10. The CDR3 sequence is 15 residues long. CDR3: CASSLPTRDSGEQFF. The CDR3 DNA is TGTGCCAGCAGTTTACCCACTAGGGACAGCGGTGAGCAGTTCTTC.

This chain joins TRBV4-2 and TRBJ2-7, with TRBD2 matching over 11 bases. The CDR3 runs 18 residues. V shed 0 bases, J shed 4 bases, and the junction held 11 bases outside the gene matches. Germline V gene sequence: CDR1 LGHNA, CDR2 YNFKEQ. The CDR3 loop is CASSQDEYLAGGAYEQYF. DNA of the CDR3: TGTGCCAGCAGCCAAGACGAGTATCTAGCGGGAGGTGCTTACGAGCAGTACTTC.